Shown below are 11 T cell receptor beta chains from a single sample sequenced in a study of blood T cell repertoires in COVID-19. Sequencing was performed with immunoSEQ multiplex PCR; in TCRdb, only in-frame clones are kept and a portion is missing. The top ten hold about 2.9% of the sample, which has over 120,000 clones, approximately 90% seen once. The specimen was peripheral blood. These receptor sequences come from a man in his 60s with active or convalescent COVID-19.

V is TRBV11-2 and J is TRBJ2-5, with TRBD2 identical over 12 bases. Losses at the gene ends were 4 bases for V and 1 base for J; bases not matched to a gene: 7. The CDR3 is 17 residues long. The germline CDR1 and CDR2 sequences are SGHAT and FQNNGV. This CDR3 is CASSSLSTSGGQETQYF. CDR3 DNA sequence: TGTGCCAGCAGCTCCTTATCGACTAGCGGGGGCCAAGAGACCCAGTACTTC.

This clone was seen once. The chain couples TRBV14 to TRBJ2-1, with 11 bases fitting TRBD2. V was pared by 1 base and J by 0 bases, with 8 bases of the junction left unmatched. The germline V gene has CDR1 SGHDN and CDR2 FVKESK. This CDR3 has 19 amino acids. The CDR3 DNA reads TGTGCCAGCAGCCAAGGTCTAGCGGGGGGCTCGAGCTCCTACAATGAGCAGTTCTTC. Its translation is CASSQGLAGGSSSYNEQFF.

CDR3 DNA sequence: TGTGCTAGTGGTTTGTCACTAGGGACTAATGAGCAGTTCTTC. Amino acids: CASGLSLGTNEQFF. This sequence joins TRBV12-5 and TRBJ2-1, with D tentatively TRBD2 (6 bases). Trimming took off 2 bases at V and 7 bases at J, with 12 bases between the two ends. The CDR3 sequence is 14 residues long. The V gene's germline CDR1 is LGHNT and CDR2 FRNRAP. Full variable domain (rest looked up from reference TRBV12-5 and TRBJ2-1): DARVTQTPRHKVTEMGQEVTMRCQPILGHNTVFWYRQTMMQGLELLAYFRNRAPLDDSGMPKDRFSAEMPDATLATLKIQPSEPRDSAVYFCASGLSLGTNEQFFGPGTRLTVL.

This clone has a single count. The CDR3 region has the DNA TGTGCCTGGAGTAGACAGGCCAATCAGCCCCAGCATTTT. Translating gives CAWSRQANQPQHF. The chain couples TRBV30 to TRBJ1-5, with D possibly TRBD1 on 6 matching bases. Germline CDR1 GTSNPN, CDR2 SVGIG (reference sequence). The CDR3 length is 13 residues. V gave up 2 bases and J gave up 3 bases, with 8 bases separating them.

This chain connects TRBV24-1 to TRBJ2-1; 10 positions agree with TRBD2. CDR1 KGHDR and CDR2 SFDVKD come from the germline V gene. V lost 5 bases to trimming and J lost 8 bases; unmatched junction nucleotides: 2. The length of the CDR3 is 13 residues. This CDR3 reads CATSGSGGDEQFF. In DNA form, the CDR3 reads TGTGCCACCAGTGGGAGCGGGGGGGATGAGCAGTTCTTC.

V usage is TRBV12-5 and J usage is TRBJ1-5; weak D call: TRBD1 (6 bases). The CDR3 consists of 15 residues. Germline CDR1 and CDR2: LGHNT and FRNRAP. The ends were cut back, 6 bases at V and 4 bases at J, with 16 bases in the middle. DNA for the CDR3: TGTGCTAGTGGGCCCGGGACACTAAGGAATCAGCCCCAGCATTTT. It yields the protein CASGPGTLRNQPQHF.

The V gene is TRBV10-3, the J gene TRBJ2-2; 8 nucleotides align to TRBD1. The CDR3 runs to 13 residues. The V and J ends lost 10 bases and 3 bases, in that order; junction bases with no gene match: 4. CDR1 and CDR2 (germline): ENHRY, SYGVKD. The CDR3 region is CASRTGYTGELFF. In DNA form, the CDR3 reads TGTGCCAGTCGGACAGGGTACACCGGGGAGCTGTTTTTT.

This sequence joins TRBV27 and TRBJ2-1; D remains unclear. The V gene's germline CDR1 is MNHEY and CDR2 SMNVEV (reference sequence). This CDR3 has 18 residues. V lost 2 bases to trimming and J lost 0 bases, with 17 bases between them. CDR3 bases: TGTGCCAGCAGTTTAAGGATGACCGCTCGGAGCTCCTACAATGAGCAGTTCTTC. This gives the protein CASSLRMTARSSYNEQFF.

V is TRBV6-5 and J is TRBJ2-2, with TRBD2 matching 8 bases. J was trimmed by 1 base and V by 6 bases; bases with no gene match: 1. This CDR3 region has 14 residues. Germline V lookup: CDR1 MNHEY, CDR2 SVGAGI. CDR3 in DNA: TGTGCCAGCAGCGGGGGGGTGAACACCGGGGAGCTGTTTTTT. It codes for CASSGGVNTGELFF.

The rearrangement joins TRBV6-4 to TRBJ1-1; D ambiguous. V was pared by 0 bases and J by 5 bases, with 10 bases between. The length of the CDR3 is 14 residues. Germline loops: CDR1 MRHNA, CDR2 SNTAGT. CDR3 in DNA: TGTGCCAGCAGTGACTCGAGTCGGGGTACTGAAGCTTTCTTT. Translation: CASSDSSRGTEAFF.

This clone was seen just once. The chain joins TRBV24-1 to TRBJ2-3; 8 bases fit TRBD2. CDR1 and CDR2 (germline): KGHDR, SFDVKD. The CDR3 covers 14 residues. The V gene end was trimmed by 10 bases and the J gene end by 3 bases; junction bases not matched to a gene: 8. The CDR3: CATAGGLGTDTQYF. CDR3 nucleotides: TGTGCCACTGCGGGGGGCCTGGGGACAGATACGCAGTATTTT.